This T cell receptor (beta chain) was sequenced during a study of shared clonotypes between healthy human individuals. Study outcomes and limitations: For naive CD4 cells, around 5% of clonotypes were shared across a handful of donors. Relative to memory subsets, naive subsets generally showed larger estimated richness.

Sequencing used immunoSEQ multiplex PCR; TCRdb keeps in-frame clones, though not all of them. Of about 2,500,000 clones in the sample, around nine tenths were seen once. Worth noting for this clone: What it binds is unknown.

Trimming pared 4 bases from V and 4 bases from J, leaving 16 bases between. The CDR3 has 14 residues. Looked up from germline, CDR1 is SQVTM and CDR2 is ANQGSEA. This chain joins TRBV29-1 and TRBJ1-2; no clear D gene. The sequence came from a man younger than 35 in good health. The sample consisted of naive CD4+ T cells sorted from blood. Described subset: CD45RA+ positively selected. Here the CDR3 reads CSVAAAVSLYGYTF. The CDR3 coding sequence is TGCAGCGTTGCCGCAGCAGTGAGCCTCTATGGCTACACCTTC.